A selection of T cell receptor beta chains follows, all from one sample in a study of cytomegalovirus exposure and HLA in healthy donors. The repertoire was sequenced with immunoSEQ multiplex PCR; TCRdb's copy has only in-frame clones and lacks some. The table lists approximately 97,000 clones, roughly four fifths of them singletons. The sample was PBMCs. The source is a male donor in good health and CMV-seropositive. Both conserved end residues are part of each CDR3. D genes are given only for firm matches. The size field is filled for only some rows; it gives once, few, many or a size class.

j_call d_call clone_size v_call cdr3_nt cdr3_aa
TRBJ1-1 - - TRBV18 TGTGCCAGCTCATCCCGGGACAAGAACACTGAAGCTTTCTTT CASSSRDKNTEAFF
TRBJ1-2 - - TRBV15 TGTGCCACCAGCGACTTCCGGGACACCTCCTATGGCTACACCTTC CATSDFRDTSYGYTF
TRBJ2-5 - - TRBV7-3 TGTGCCAGCAGCTCACAAGGGGGAGTCGGCGAGACCCAGTACTTC CASSSQGGVGETQYF
TRBJ2-5 - - TRBV10-3 TGTGCCATCAGGGAGACAGGAGAGACCCAGTACTTC CAIRETGETQYF
TRBJ2-1 TRBD2 - TRBV11-3 TGTGCCAGCAGCCCGCGGCTAGCGGGAGGGCGAAATGAGCAGTTCTTC CASSPRLAGGRNEQFF
TRBJ2-1 TRBD2 once TRBV5-1 TGCGCCAGCAGCTTTAGCGGGAGGGTTTCCTACAATGAGCAGTTCTTC CASSFSGRVSYNEQFF
TRBJ2-3 TRBD2 - TRBV7-3 TGTGCCAGCAGCTCATCGGGGGGGGGCACAGATACGCAGTATTTT CASSSSGGGTDTQYF
TRBJ1-5 - few TRBV30 TGTGCCTGGAGTACCGGTGAGAGTCAGCCCCAGCATTTT CAWSTGESQPQHF
TRBJ2-7 TRBD2 - TRBV11-2 TGTGCCAGCAGCTTAGTAGCGGGAACTACACCCGCTTACTTC CASSLVAGTTPAYF
TRBJ2-1 - - TRBV7-2 TGTGCCAGCAGCTTAGGTAGCGGTCCCTACAATGAGCAGTTCTTC CASSLGSGPYNEQFF
TRBJ1-1 - - TRBV30 TGTGCCTGGAGTGTCCGGGGTGAAGCTTTCTTT CAWSVRGEAFF
TRBJ2-7 - - TRBV6-5 TGTGCCAGCAGTTACTCAAGAAGGCAGGGGCGTTTCGAGCAGTACTTC CASSYSRRQGRFEQYF
TRBJ2-5 TRBD2 - TRBV9 TGTGCCAGCAGCGTTGGTAGGCTAGCGGGAGGGATGGAGACCCAGTACTTC CASSVGRLAGGMETQYF
TRBJ2-5 - - TRBV5-1 TGCGCCAGCAGCCTACTAGGCATTCAAGAGACCCAGTACTTC CASSLLGIQETQYF
TRBJ2-7 - - TRBV5-1 TGCGCCAGCAGCCTGGGGGGCGGAGTAGACTACGAGCAGTACTTC CASSLGGGVDYEQYF
TRBJ1-4 - - TRBV5-4 TGTGCCAGCAGCCTCCTCCATGGGGAGACTGAAAAACTGTTTTTT CASSLLHGETEKLFF
TRBJ2-2 TRBD1 once TRBV9 TGTGCCAGCACTAGACAGGGGGCAACCGGGGAGCTGTTTTTT CASTRQGATGELFF
TRBJ2-1 - once TRBV28 TGTGCCAGCAGACGTGGGACATCAGGCTCCTACAATGAGCAGTTCTTC CASRRGTSGSYNEQFF
TRBJ2-5 - - TRBV28 TGTGCCAGCAGTGCAAGTGGGGGGAGATCTAAGACCCAGTACTTC CASSASGGRSKTQYF
TRBJ2-2 TRBD1 few TRBV23-1 TGCGCCAGCAGTCCGGGACAGGCCTCCACCGGGGAGCTGTTTTTT CASSPGQASTGELFF
TRBJ2-2 - - TRBV7-3 TGTGCCAGCAGCTTAGATAGCCGGGGCGGGGAGCTGTTTTTT CASSLDSRGGELFF
TRBJ2-7 - - TRBV11-2 TGTGCCAGCAGCTTAAAGATGGGGAGCTACGAGCAGTACTTC CASSLKMGSYEQYF
TRBJ1-3 - - TRBV28 TGTGCCAGCAGTACGGGTCCTAGTGGAAACACCATATATTTT CASSTGPSGNTIYF
TRBJ2-1 TRBD2 - TRBV11-3 TGTGCCAGCAGCTTAGGGACTAGCGGGGGAGGGAATGAGCAGTTCTTC CASSLGTSGGGNEQFF
TRBJ1-2 TRBD1 - TRBV11-2 TGTGCCAGCAGCACTCCCCTCCGACAGGGGGACTATGGCTACACCTTC CASSTPLRQGDYGYTF
TRBJ2-2 TRBD1 - TRBV2 TGTGCCAGCCCCGGACAGGGGGACGGGGAGCTGTTTTTT CASPGQGDGELFF
TRBJ2-3 TRBD2 - TRBV18 TGTGCCAGCTCACCAATAGCGGGAGGAGCAGATACGCAGTATTTT CASSPIAGGADTQYF
TRBJ2-5 TRBD2 - TRBV11-2 TGCGCCAGCAGCCAAGATCGGCGGGGAGGGTACCAGTACTTC CASSQDRRGGYQYF
TRBJ2-5 - - TRBV7-7 TGTGCTAGCAGCCCCAGGGCGTTGGGAGAGACCCAGTACTTC CASSPRALGETQYF
TRBJ1-1 TRBD1 - TRBV28 TGTGCCAGCAGTTGGGGACAGGGGAACACTGAAGCTTTCTTT CASSWGQGNTEAFF
TRBJ1-3 - - TRBV7-2 TGTGCCAGCACCGAAAACAGGGAATCTGGAAACACCATATATTTT CASTENRESGNTIYF
TRBJ2-1 TRBD2 - TRBV11-3 TGTGCCAGCAGCTTAGTTGTATCAGCGGGAGGGCACAACGAGCAGTTCTTC CASSLVVSAGGHNEQFF
TRBJ2-1 TRBD2 - TRBV11-3 TGTGCCAGCAGCACTAGGACTAGCGACTACAATGAGCAGTTCTTC CASSTRTSDYNEQFF
TRBJ2-7 - - TRBV2 TGTGCCAGCAGTGAGAAGTTACAGGTCCGTTCCTACGAGCAGTACTTC CASSEKLQVRSYEQYF
TRBJ2-7 TRBD1 - TRBV28 TGTGCCAGCAGTTCCACAGGGGAAATTCTGCCCTACGAGCAGTACTTC CASSSTGEILPYEQYF
TRBJ1-1 - - TRBV6-5 TGTGCCAGCAGCTATAACACCGGGTTGAACACTGAAGCTTTCTTT CASSYNTGLNTEAFF
TRBJ2-5 TRBD1 - TRBV28 TGTGCCAGCAGTTGGGGGACAGGGAGGGGGACCCAGTACTTC CASSWGTGRGTQYF
TRBJ2-3 TRBD2 - TRBV5-4 TGTGCCAGCAGCTCTAGGACTAGCGGGATCACAGATACGCAGTATTTT CASSSRTSGITDTQYF
TRBJ1-2 TRBD1 - TRBV5-4 TGTGCCAGCAGCCCCTGGACAGGTGACTATGGCTACACCTTC CASSPWTGDYGYTF
TRBJ2-1 - - TRBV28 TGTGCCAGCAGTCTGAATACTCGCGAGCAGTTCTTC CASSLNTREQFF
TRBJ1-1 - - TRBV7-2 TGTGCCAGCAGCTTAGTTATAAACACTGAAGCTTTCTTT CASSLVINTEAFF
TRBJ2-2 - - TRBV7-9 TGTGCCAGCCGTCGCGGGGGCGGCACCGGGGAGCTGTTTTTT CASRRGGGTGELFF
TRBJ2-5 - - TRBV18 TGTGCCAGCTCACCACCGGGCAGGAGGGAGACCCAGTACTTC CASSPPGRRETQYF
TRBJ2-1 TRBD2 - TRBV9 TGTGCCAGCAGCGTAGACTCGGGAGGGCCCGGTGAGCAGTTCTTC CASSVDSGGPGEQFF
TRBJ2-2 TRBD1 once TRBV4-2 TGTGCCAGCAGTCTGGGACAGGGTTCACTCGGGGAGCTGTTTTTT CASSLGQGSLGELFF
TRBJ1-5 - - TRBV5-8 TGTGCCAGCAGCTTGAGTCCCGGGACACTTCATCAGCCCCAGCATTTT CASSLSPGTLHQPQHF
TRBJ2-7 - few TRBV19 TGTGCCAGTAGTATAGAGGGGGGCTACGAGCAGTACTTC CASSIEGGYEQYF
TRBJ2-3 - - TRBV9 TGTGCCAGCAGCGTAGCTAATCCCACAGATACGCAGTATTTT CASSVANPTDTQYF